This TCR beta chain was sequenced in a study of cytomegalovirus exposure and HLA in healthy donors. Study-level background: Earlier results showed 90 million to 120 million unique TCR beta sequences derived from 150 million to 200 million T cells. Whole-study findings and limits: Confirmation was obtained in vitro that a few CMV-associated chains are specific for CMV antigens.

Germline V CDR1 and CDR2: LNHDA, SQIVND (reference sequence). Trimming took 6 bases from V and 4 from J; bases not matched to a gene: 8. The length of the CDR3 is 15 residues. The PCR employed 60 Vbeta primers together with 13 Jbeta primers. This table comes from immunoSEQ multiplex PCR, and its TCRdb copy is limited to in-frame clones, with some not included. The table lists under 80,000 clones, more than 70% of them singletons. This clone was seen a few times. What it binds is not known. Sequencing was carried out using PBMCs. V is TRBV19 and J is TRBJ2-2; 7 positions match TRBD1. The TCR sequence derives from a woman in her twenties or thirties in good health and CMV-seronegative. Written as DNA, the CDR3 is TGTGCCAGTAGCCGACAGGGAATCCTCACCGGGGAGCTGTTTTTT. Protein: CASSRQGILTGELFF.